This passage covers 31 T cell receptor beta chains from one sample sequenced in a study of T cell changes during pregnancy in multiple sclerosis. Clones were sequenced by immunoSEQ multiplex PCR, and TCRdb holds only the in-frame ones, with some missing. The sample consists of approximately 20,000 clones, about 90% of them appearing once. Specimen: CD8+ T cells from peripheral blood mononuclear cells, collected after pregnancy. All receptors derive from a female donor in good health, enrolled as a control in a pregnancy study.

The chain carries TRBV9 and TRBJ1-2, with 9 bases aligning to TRBD1. CDR1 and CDR2 from the germline V gene are SGDLS and YYNGEE. The CDR3 covers 15 residues. The V gene end was trimmed by 2 bases and the J gene end by 0 bases; junction bases not matched to a gene: 2. In DNA form, the CDR3 reads TGTGCCAGCAGCGTTAACAGGGGGCCTAACTATGGCTACACCTTC. Translation: CASSVNRGPNYGYTF.

CDR3 nucleotide sequence: TGTGCCAGCAGCTTGGGCAGGTTTAATGAGCAGTTCTTC. Residues: CASSLGRFNEQFF. The genes are TRBV5-5 and TRBJ2-1; D ambiguous. CDR1 is SGHKS, CDR2 YYEKEE, per germline (reference sequence). The ends were cut back, 0 bases at V and 7 bases at J, with 8 bases in the middle. This CDR3 is built from 13 residues.

The chain uses TRBV7-3 and TRBJ2-3; no definite D call. Germline V gene lookup returns CDR1 SGHTA and CDR2 FQGTGA. The CDR3 has 12 amino acids. Between the trimmed V and J ends, which lost 4 bases and 7 bases, there was a span of 9 bases. The DNA for the CDR3 is TGTGCCAGCAGCTCTTTACTTAATACGCAGTATTTT. This sequence encodes CASSSLLNTQYF.

This clone was counted once. The chain recombines TRBV25-1 with TRBJ1-2; D remains ambiguous. The germline V and J ends were trimmed by 5 bases and 5 bases, with 18 bases remaining between them. Germline assignment: CDR1 MGHDK and CDR2 SYGVNS. The CDR3 runs 15 residues. The CDR3 loop reads CASSSRPDGLYGYTF. The CDR3 DNA sequence: TGTGCCAGCAGTAGCAGACCAGATGGGCTATATGGCTACACCTTC.

J is TRBJ1-2 and V is TRBV5-6; the D is unclear. CDR1 SGHDT and CDR2 YYEEEE come from the germline V gene. V was clipped by 0 bases and J by 4 bases, with 4 bases between them. The CDR3 consists of 12 residues. In nucleotides, the CDR3 is TGTGCCAGCAGCTTGGACAGCTATGGCTACACCTTC. Translated, it gives CASSLDSYGYTF.

This sequence joins TRBV6-1 and TRBJ2-6, with D possibly matching TRBD2 (5 bases). CDR1 and CDR2 from the germline V gene are MNHNS and SASEGT. The V end lost 1 base, the J end lost 3 bases, and 10 bases lay between the germline ends. The CDR3 loop spans 16 amino acids. The CDR3 is CASSEEDGGGANVLTF. The CDR3 bases are TGTGCCAGCAGTGAAGAGGACGGAGGTGGGGCCAACGTCCTGACTTTC.

The rearrangement joins TRBV7-9 to TRBJ1-5; 7 nucleotides agree with TRBD1. This CDR3 spans 13 amino acids. Germline V gene lookup returns CDR1 SEHNR and CDR2 FQNEAQ (reference sequence). The V segment lost 5 bases and the J segment 9 bases; nucleotides outside the gene matches: 7. CDR3 bases: TGTGCCAGCAGCCCTCAGGGGGAAATGCCCCAGCATTTT. Its protein product is CASSPQGEMPQHF.

This clone was seen only once. The chain employs TRBV27 and TRBJ1-6; unclear D gene. There are 15 residues in the CDR3. V was pared by 5 bases and J by 7 bases, with 15 bases between. Germline V gene lookup returns CDR1 MNHEY and CDR2 SMNVEV (reference sequence). In DNA, the CDR3 is TGTGCCAGCAGTCCCCGAGGGTTAGGCAATTCACCCCTCCACTTT. It codes for CASSPRGLGNSPLHF.

The chain joins TRBV30 to TRBJ1-2, with 11 nucleotides matching TRBD1. The trim removed 4 bases at V and 4 bases at J, leaving 5 bases unmatched. The germline V gene encodes CDR1 GTSNPN and CDR2 SVGIG (reference sequence). The CDR3 contains 14 residues. This CDR3 reads CAWIGTGGGYGYTF. CDR3 nucleotide sequence: TGTGCCTGGATCGGGACAGGGGGAGGCTATGGCTACACCTTC.

V gene TRBV30 combines with J gene TRBJ2-7; 9 nucleotides match TRBD2. V shed 5 bases, J shed 5 bases, and the junction held 19 bases outside the gene matches. From germline, CDR1 is GTSNPN and CDR2 SVGIG (reference sequence). The CDR3 is 17 residues long. The CDR3 DNA reads TGTGCCTGGTCCCCCAGCGGGGGGTTACTTCGGTTTGACGAGCAGTACTTC. It is translated as CAWSPSGGLLRFDEQYF.

The rearrangement joins TRBV25-1 to TRBJ1-1; perhaps TRBD1 as D (6 bases). This CDR3 has 13 residues. The V and J ends lost 5 bases and 5 bases respectively, with 12 bases between them. In germline, CDR1 is MGHDK, CDR2 SYGVNS. This CDR3 is CASSQGYGTEAFF. The DNA for the CDR3 is TGTGCCAGCAGTCAGGGGTATGGGACTGAAGCTTTCTTT.

The chain couples TRBV7-2 to TRBJ2-5; D is uncertain. The CDR3 is 11 residues long. The germline V and J ends were trimmed by 5 bases and 2 bases, with 3 bases remaining between them. Germline values: CDR1 SGHTA, CDR2 FQGNSA. CDR3 nucleotides: TGTGCCAGCAGCCCACAAGAGACCCAGTACTTC. It specifies CASSPQETQYF.

The chain uses TRBV5-4 and TRBJ1-2; D not certain. The CDR3 is 12 residues long. CDR1 is SGHNT and CDR2 is YYREEE in the germline V gene (reference sequence). The ends were cut back, 2 bases at V and 1 base at J, with 3 bases in the middle. The CDR3 spells CASSFSNYGYTF. The DNA of the CDR3 is TGTGCCAGCAGCTTCAGTAACTATGGCTACACCTTC.

This sequence joins TRBV5-1 and TRBJ1-2; D may be TRBD1 (6 bases). Germline assignment: CDR1 SGHRS and CDR2 YFSETQ. The V end lost 4 bases, the J end lost 8 bases, and 12 bases lay between the germline ends. There are 12 residues in the CDR3. The CDR3 bases are TGCGCCAGCAGCGAGTACAGGGCCGGCTACACCTTC. It yields the protein CASSEYRAGYTF.

This rearrangement joins TRBV5-6 to TRBJ1-2, with D perhaps TRBD1 (5 bases). Looked up from germline, CDR1 is SGHDT and CDR2 is YYEEEE. The CDR3 has 14 residues. Trimming pared 3 bases from V and 4 bases from J, leaving 13 bases between. CDR3 in amino acids: CASSSGRTPYGYTF. CDR3 DNA sequence: TGTGCCAGCAGCTCCGGACGGACACCCTATGGCTACACCTTC.

The rearrangement joins TRBV7-2 to TRBJ2-5, with D tentatively TRBD1 (6 bases). V dropped 6 bases and J dropped 4 bases, with 15 bases sitting between them. Per the germline V gene, CDR1 is SGHTA and CDR2 is FQGNSA. CDR3 length: 14 amino acids. The CDR3 sequence: CASSRPRGSETQYF. The CDR3 DNA is TGTGCCAGCAGTCGACCGAGGGGGTCAGAGACCCAGTACTTC.

This clone was picked up a small number of times. The same CDR3 also results from other DNA sequences found in this sample. This rearrangement joins TRBV7-6 to TRBJ2-3; a weak D match, TRBD2 (5 bases). V was pared by 5 bases and J by 4 bases, with 13 bases between. The CDR3 length is 14 residues. Germline V CDR1 and CDR2: SGHVS, FNYEAQ. The CDR3 loop reads CASSPTSGADTQYF. CDR3 in DNA: TGTGCCAGCAGCCCTACCTCCGGGGCAGATACGCAGTATTTT.

V is TRBV10-3 and J is TRBJ2-7; TRBD1 is a possible D gene (6 bases). V lost 6 bases, J lost 2 bases, and 11 bases lay in between. This CDR3 contains 13 residues. Per the germline V gene, CDR1 is ENHRY and CDR2 is SYGVKD. The CDR3 region is CAISAGQTYEQYF. The CDR3 DNA reads as TGTGCCATCAGCGCCGGACAGACCTACGAGCAGTACTTC.

As to this clone: Other DNA sequences from this sample encode an identical CDR3 as well. V usage is TRBV4-3 and J usage is TRBJ2-4, with a possible D match to TRBD2 (6 bases). The CDR3 covers 15 residues. Germline CDR1 reads LGHNA; CDR2 reads YSLEER. Trimming removed 1 base at V and 5 bases at J, with 12 bases between. Written as DNA, the CDR3 is TGCGCCAGCAGCCAAGTAGTGGGAGGAGAAAACATTCAGTACTTC. Its translation is CASSQVVGGENIQYF.

The V gene is TRBV5-6, the J gene TRBJ2-2, with D possibly TRBD1 on 6 matching bases. CDR1 and CDR2 from the germline V gene are SGHDT and YYEEEE. The CDR3 totals 15 residues. Trimming pared 7 bases from V and 4 bases from J, leaving 17 bases between. CDR3 sequence (DNA): TGTGCCAGCCGCCCACGTACAGGGTTCACCGGGGAGCTGTTTTTT. Translating gives CASRPRTGFTGELFF.

The chain joins TRBV29-1 to TRBJ2-7; D is undetermined. V lost 2 bases to trimming and J lost 4 bases, with 9 bases between them. Germline V CDR1 and CDR2: SQVTM, ANQGSEA. The CDR3 length is 12 residues. As DNA, the CDR3 is TGCAGCGTTGAAACCCGAGTTTACGAGCAGTACTTC. Translation: CSVETRVYEQYF.

The rearrangement links TRBV19 to TRBJ2-5; D perhaps matches TRBD1 (5 bases). The CDR3 sequence is 13 residues long. The germline CDR1 and CDR2 sequences are LNHDA and SQIVND (reference sequence). V shed 6 bases and J shed 3 bases, with 11 bases lying between them. The chain's CDR3 is CASSPDREETQYF. The CDR3 DNA follows: TGTGCCAGTAGCCCTGACAGAGAAGAGACCCAGTACTTC.

The chain joins TRBV19 to TRBJ1-6; 7 bases map to TRBD1. V dropped 3 bases and J dropped 3; count of bases not matched to a gene: 5. Germline values: CDR1 LNHDA, CDR2 SQIVND (reference sequence). CDR3 length: 16 residues. The CDR3 region is CASSIMTGNYNSPLHF. The CDR3, as DNA: TGTGCCAGTAGTATTATGACAGGGAACTATAATTCACCCCTCCACTTT. The whole variable domain, filled in from reference TRBV19 and TRBJ1-6, reads DGGITQSPKYLFRKEGQNVTLSCEQNLNHDAMYWYRQDPGQGLRLIYYSQIVNDFQKGDIAEGYSVSREKKESFPLTVTSAQKNPTAFYLCASSIMTGNYNSPLHFGNGTRLTVT.

The rearrangement links TRBV7-8 to TRBJ2-5; a possible D gene is TRBD1 (7 bases). The J call may be faulty, since TRBJ2-7 better matches the DNA end. Germline-derived CDR1 and CDR2 are SGHVS and FQNEAQ. The CDR3 is 15 residues long. In DNA, the CDR3 is TGTGCCAGCAGCTGGGGATACAGGGGCGGGGACGAGCAGTACTTC. This sequence encodes CASSWGYRGGDEQYF.

The chain is built from TRBV7-9 and TRBJ1-1, with D possibly TRBD1 on 6 matching bases. The CDR3 sequence is 16 residues long. Per the germline V gene, CDR1 is SEHNR and CDR2 is FQNEAQ (reference sequence). With 5 bases removed from V and 3 bases from J, the gap between germline ends came to 19 bases. CDR3 nucleotide sequence: TGTGCCAGCAGCGCCTGGGCAGGGGTTGAGGACACTGAAGCTTTCTTT. It yields the protein CASSAWAGVEDTEAFF.

This sequence joins TRBV19 and TRBJ2-2, with 7 nucleotides matching TRBD2. Germline trimming cut 5 bases from V and 2 bases from J; bases unmatched to any gene: 8. The CDR3 runs to 16 residues. The germline CDR1 and CDR2 sequences are LNHDA and SQIVND (reference sequence). CDR3 region: CASSPRGRENTGELFF. DNA for the CDR3: TGTGCCAGTAGTCCCCGGGGGAGGGAAAACACCGGGGAGCTGTTTTTT. Looking up the rest from reference TRBV19 and TRBJ2-2 gives the full variable domain: DGGITQSPKYLFRKEGQNVTLSCEQNLNHDAMYWYRQDPGQGLRLIYYSQIVNDFQKGDIAEGYSVSREKKESFPLTVTSAQKNPTAFYLCASSPRGRENTGELFFGEGSRLTVL.

The chain uses TRBV6-1 and TRBJ1-1, with D tentatively TRBD1 (6 bases). V lost 11 bases, J lost 3 bases, and 10 bases lay in between. Germline-derived CDR1 and CDR2 are MNHNS and SASEGT. The CDR3 is made up of 11 amino acids. The CDR3 DNA sequence: TGTGCCGGAGGACAGCACACTGAAGCTTTCTTT. As protein: CAGGQHTEAFF.

This clone showed up just once. J is TRBJ1-1 and V is TRBV19, with D uncertain. This CDR3 region has 13 residues. Germline V gene lookup returns CDR1 LNHDA and CDR2 SQIVND (reference sequence). Trimming pared 3 bases from V and 7 bases from J, leaving 12 bases between. The CDR3 DNA follows: TGTGCCAGTAGTATTCCCGCCAGGATTGAAGCTTTCTTT. Its translation is CASSIPARIEAFF.

This clone is a singleton in its sample. This chain connects TRBV6-1 to TRBJ1-5; D is ambiguous. Germline V gives CDR1 MNHNS, CDR2 SASEGT. V dropped 2 bases and J dropped 1 base, with 9 bases sitting between them. The CDR3 has 15 residues. The CDR3 loop is CASSERPGSNQPQHF. CDR3 nucleotides: TGTGCCAGCAGTGAAAGACCGGGAAGCAATCAGCCCCAGCATTTT.

The J gene is TRBJ1-4, the V gene TRBV4-3, with 8 bases that match TRBD1. The CDR3 runs 18 residues. Trimming took 3 bases from V and 7 from J; bases not matched to a gene: 16. The V gene's germline CDR1 is LGHNA and CDR2 YSLEER. The CDR3 loop is CASSHENRGSSLSEKLFF. DNA of the CDR3: TGCGCCAGCAGCCATGAAAACAGGGGGTCGTCTTTGAGTGAAAAACTGTTTTTT.

V and J are TRBV5-5 and TRBJ2-7; 11 bases fit TRBD2. This CDR3 is 16 amino acids long. Germline trimming cut 2 bases from V and 2 bases from J; bases unmatched to any gene: 6. CDR1 SGHKS and CDR2 YYEKEE come from the germline V gene (reference sequence). The CDR3 spells CASSFRLAGSTYEQYF. DNA of the CDR3: TGTGCCAGCAGCTTCCGACTAGCGGGATCTACCTACGAGCAGTACTTC.